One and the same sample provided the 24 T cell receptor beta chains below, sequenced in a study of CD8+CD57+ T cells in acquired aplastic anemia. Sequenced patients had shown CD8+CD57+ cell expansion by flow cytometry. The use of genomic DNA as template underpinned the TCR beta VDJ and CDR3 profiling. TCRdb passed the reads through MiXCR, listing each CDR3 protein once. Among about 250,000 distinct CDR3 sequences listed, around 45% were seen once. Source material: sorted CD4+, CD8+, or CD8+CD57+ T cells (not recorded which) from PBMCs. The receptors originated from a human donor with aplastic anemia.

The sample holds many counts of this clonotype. The CDR3 sequence is CASSYSRGGFEKLFF. The CDR3 DNA reads TGTGCCAGCAGTTATAGCAGAGGGGGGTTCGAAAAACTGTTTTTT. The V call is TRBV7-9, the J call TRBJ1-4; the D gene is possibly TRBD1 (6 bases). This CDR3 has 15 residues. Germline-derived CDR1 and CDR2 are SEHNR and FQNEAQ (reference sequence). Trimming took 6 bases from V and 8 from J, leaving 19 bases between them.

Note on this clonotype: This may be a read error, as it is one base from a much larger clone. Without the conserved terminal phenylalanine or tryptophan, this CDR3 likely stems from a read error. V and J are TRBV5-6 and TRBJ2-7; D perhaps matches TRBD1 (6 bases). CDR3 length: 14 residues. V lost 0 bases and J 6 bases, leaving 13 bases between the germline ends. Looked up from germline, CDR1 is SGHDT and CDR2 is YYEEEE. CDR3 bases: TGTGCCAGCAGCTTGGGGGCAGGGGTGCGCGAGCAGTACTAC. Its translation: CASSLGAGVREQYY.

CDR3 nucleotides: TGTGCCACCAGCAGAGGGACAGGGCGAAGGACTGAAGCTTTCTTT. It translates to CATSRGTGRRTEAFF. The chain uses TRBV15 and TRBJ1-1; TRBD1 agrees at 8 bases. The CDR3 totals 15 residues. Germline V gives CDR1 LNHNV, CDR2 YYDKDF (reference sequence). V was pared by 1 base and J by 5 bases, with 6 bases of the junction left unmatched. Drawing the rest from reference TRBV15 and TRBJ1-1, the complete variable domain is DAMVIQNPRYQVTQFGKPVTLSCSQTLNHNVMYWYQQKSSQAPKLLFHYYDKDFNNEADTPDNFQSRRPNTSFCFLDIRSPGLGDTAMYLCATSRGTGRRTEAFFGQGTRLTVV.

In DNA form, the CDR3 reads TGTGCCAGCAGTTACTCGAAGGGGTCCACGGAGGTCTGCGAGCAGTACTTC. This sequence encodes CASSYSKGSTEVCEQYF. This chain uses TRBV6-2 or TRBV6-3 with TRBJ2-7; D is possibly TRBD1 or TRBD2 (5 bases each). The CDR3 spans 17 residues. Between the trimmed V and J ends, which lost 0 bases and 6 bases, there was a span of 21 bases. Germline-derived CDR1 and CDR2 are MNHEY and SVGEGT.

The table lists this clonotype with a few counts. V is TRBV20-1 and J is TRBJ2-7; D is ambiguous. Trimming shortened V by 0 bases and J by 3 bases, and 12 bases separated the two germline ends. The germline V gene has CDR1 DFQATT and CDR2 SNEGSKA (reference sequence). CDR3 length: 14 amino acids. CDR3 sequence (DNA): TGCAGTGCTAGAGATAGGAACACCGTCTACGAGCAGTACTTC. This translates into CSARDRNTVYEQYF.

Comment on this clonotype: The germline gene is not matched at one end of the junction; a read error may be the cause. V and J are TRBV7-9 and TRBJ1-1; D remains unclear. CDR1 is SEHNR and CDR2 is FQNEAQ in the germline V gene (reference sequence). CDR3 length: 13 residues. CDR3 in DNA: TGTGCCAGCAGCTTGGGCACGGTCACTGGAGCTTTCTTT. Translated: CASSLGTVTGAFF.

CDR3 residues: CASSSQYRSNEKLFF. For the CDR3, the DNA is TGTGCCAGCAGCTCCCAATACAGGTCTAATGAAAAACTGTTTTTT. The chain recombines TRBV7-2 with TRBJ1-4, with D possibly TRBD1 on 5 matching bases. Germline V lookup: CDR1 SGHTA, CDR2 FQGNSA. The V and J ends lost 4 bases and 3 bases respectively, with 12 bases between them. This CDR3 spans 15 amino acids.

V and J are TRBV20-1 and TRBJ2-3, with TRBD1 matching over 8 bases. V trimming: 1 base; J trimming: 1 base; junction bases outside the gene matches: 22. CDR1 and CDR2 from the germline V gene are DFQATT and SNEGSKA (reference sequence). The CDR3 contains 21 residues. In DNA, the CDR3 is TGCAGTGCTAGAGCGGACAGGGTGGAGGGGGAAACCTCCCTTGGCACAGATACGCAGTATTTT. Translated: CSARADRVEGETSLGTDTQYF.

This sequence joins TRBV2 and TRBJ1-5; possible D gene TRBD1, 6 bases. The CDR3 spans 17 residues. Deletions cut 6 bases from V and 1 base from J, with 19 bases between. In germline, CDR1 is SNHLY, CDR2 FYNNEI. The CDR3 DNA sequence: TGTGCCAGCAGACTCGGGGCAGGGGAATCAAGCAATCAGCCCCAGCATTTT. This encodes CASRLGAGESSNQPQHF.

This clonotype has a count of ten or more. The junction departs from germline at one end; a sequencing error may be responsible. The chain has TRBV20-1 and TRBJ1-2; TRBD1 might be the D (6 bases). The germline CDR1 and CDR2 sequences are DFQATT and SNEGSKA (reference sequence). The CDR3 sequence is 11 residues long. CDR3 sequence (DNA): TGCAGTGCTAGAGAAACAGACAGGTTCCCCTTC. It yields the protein CSARETDRFPF.

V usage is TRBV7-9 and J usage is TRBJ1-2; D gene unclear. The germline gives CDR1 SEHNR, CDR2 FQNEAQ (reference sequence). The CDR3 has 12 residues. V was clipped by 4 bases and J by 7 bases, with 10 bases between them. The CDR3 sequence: CASSYPGAGYTF. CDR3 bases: TGTGCCAGCAGCTACCCGGGTGCTGGCTACACCTTC. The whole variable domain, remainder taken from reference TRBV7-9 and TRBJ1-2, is DTGVSQNPRHKITKRGQNVTFRCDPISEHNRLYWYRQTLGQGPEFLTYFQNEAQLEKSRLLSDRFSAERPKGSFSTLEIQRTEQGDSAMYLCASSYPGAGYTFGSGTRLTVV.

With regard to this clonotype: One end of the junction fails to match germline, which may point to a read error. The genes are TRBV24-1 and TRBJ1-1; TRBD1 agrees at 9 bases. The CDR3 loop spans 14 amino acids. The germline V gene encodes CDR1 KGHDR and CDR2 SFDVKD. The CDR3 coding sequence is TGTGCCACCAGTGTAGGGACAGGGTGGTCTGAAGTTTTCTTT. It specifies CATSVGTGWSEVFF.

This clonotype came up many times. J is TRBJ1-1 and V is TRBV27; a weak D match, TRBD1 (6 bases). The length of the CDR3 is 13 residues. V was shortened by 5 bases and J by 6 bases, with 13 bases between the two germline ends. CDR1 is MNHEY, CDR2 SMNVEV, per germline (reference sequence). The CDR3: CASSIIRGPEAFF. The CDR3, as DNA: TGTGCCAGCAGTATAATACGGGGGCCTGAAGCTTTCTTT.

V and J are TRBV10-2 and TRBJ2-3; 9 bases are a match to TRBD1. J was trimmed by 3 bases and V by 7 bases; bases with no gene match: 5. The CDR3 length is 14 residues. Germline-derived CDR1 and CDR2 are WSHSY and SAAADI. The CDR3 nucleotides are TGCGCCAGCAAAGGACAGGGGCCGACAGATACGCAGTATTTT. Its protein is CASKGQGPTDTQYF.

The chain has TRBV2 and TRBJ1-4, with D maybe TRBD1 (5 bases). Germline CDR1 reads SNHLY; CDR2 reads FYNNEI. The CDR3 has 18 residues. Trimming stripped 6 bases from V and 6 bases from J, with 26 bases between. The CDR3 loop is CASSPPSGVVATDEKLFF. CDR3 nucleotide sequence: TGTGCCAGCAGCCCTCCCTCGGGGGTGGTAGCAACGGATGAAAAACTGTTTTTT. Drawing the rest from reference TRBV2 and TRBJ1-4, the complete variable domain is EPEVTQTPSHQVTQMGQEVILRCVPISNHLYFYWYRQILGQKVEFLVSFYNNEISEKSEIFDDQFSVERPDGSNFTLKIRSTKLEDSAMYFCASSPPSGVVATDEKLFFGSGTQLSVL.

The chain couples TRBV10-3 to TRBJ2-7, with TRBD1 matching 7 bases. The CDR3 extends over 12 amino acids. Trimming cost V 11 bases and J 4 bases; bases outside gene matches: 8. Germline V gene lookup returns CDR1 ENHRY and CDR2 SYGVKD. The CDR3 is CASKGGQYEQYF. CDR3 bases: TGTGCCTCTAAAGGGGGACAGTACGAGCAGTACTTC.

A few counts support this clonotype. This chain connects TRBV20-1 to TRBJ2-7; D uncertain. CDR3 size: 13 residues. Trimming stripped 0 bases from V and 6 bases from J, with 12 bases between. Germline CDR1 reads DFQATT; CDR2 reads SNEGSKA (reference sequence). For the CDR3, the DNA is TGCAGTGCTAGAGACCACCTTCCTGGCGAGCAGTACTTC. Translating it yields CSARDHLPGEQYF.

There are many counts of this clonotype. DNA for the CDR3: TGCGCCAGCAGAGTTGCGGGCCTCAATGAGCAGTTCTTC. This encodes CASRVAGLNEQFF. The chain has TRBV10-2 and TRBJ2-1, with D possibly being TRBD2 (5 bases). The CDR3 is 13 residues long. The V end was cut by 6 bases, the J end by 6 bases, with 12 bases between. Germline V lookup: CDR1 WSHSY, CDR2 SAAADI.

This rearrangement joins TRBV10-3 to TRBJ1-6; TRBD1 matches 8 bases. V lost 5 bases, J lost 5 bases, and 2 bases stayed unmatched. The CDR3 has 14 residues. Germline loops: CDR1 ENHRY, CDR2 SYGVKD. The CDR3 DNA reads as TGTGCCATCAGTTTGGACAGGGATAATTCACCCCTCCACTTT. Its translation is CAISLDRDNSPLHF.

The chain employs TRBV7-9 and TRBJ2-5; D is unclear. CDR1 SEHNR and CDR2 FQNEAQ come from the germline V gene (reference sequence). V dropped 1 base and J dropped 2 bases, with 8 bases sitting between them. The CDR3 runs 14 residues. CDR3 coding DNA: TGTGCCAGCAGCTTAGGGACCGTTCAAGAGACCCAGTACTTC. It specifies CASSLGTVQETQYF.

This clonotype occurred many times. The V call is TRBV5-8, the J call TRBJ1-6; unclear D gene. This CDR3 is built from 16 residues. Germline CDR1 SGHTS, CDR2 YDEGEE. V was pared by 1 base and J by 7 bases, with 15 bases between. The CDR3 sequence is CASSLFIAGRNSPLHF. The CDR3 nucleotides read TGTGCCAGCAGCTTGTTCATCGCCGGTCGCAATTCACCCCTCCACTTT.

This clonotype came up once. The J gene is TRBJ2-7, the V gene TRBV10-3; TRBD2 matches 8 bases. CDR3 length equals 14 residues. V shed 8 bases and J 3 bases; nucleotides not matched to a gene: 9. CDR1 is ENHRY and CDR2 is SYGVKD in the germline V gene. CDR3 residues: CAIGGGRPNYEQYF. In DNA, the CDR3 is TGTGCCATCGGTGGCGGGAGGCCCAACTACGAGCAGTACTTC.

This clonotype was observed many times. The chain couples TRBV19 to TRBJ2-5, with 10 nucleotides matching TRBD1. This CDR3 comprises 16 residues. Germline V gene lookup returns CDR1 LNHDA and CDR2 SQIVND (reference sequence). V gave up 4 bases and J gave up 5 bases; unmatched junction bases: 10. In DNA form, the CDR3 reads TGTGCCAGTAGTACCTGGGACAGGGGTTCTCGGGAGACCCAGTACTTC. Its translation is CASSTWDRGSRETQYF.

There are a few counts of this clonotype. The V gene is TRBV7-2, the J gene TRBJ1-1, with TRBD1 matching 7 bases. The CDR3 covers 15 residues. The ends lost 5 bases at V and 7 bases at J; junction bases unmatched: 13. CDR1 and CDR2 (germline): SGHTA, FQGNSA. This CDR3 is CASSPGGGGLHEAFF. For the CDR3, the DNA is TGTGCCAGCAGCCCAGGGGGGGGCGGCCTACATGAAGCTTTCTTT.